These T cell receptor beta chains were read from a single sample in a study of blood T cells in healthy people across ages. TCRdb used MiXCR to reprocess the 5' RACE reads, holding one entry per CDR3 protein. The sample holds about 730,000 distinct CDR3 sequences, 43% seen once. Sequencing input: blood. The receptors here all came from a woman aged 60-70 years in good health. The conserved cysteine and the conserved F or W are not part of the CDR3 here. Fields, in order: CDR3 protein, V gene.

CDR3aa: ASSPGLAGFKTQY; v_gene: TRBV12-3/TRBV12-4
CDR3aa: SGGDRSPTDTQY; v_gene: TRBV29-1
CDR3aa: ASSFTGTPTYEQY; v_gene: TRBV11-2
CDR3aa: ASRISSGDHNEQF; v_gene: TRBV6-2/TRBV6-3
CDR3aa: ASSQDTGETQY; v_gene: TRBV4-2
CDR3aa: AIREGGADNEQY; v_gene: TRBV10-3
CDR3aa: ASSSRNEQF; v_gene: TRBV5-1
CDR3aa: ASSPLLAGGQETQY; v_gene: TRBV18
CDR3aa: ASNLQGQGTYEQY; v_gene: TRBV7-2
CDR3aa: ASSQDQTPNYGYT; v_gene: TRBV4-3